This T cell receptor beta chain was sequenced during a study of T-cell memory formation after mild COVID-19 (dated by TCRdb to 2020 to 2023). Notes on the research overall: TCR sequence clusters from the two donors were largely donor specific. Longitudinal TCRalpha and TCRbeta repertoire sequencing tracked T-cell clones expanding and contracting after mild COVID-19 in two donors. The cohort comprised two young, previously healthy adult volunteers, one female and one male.

V was cut back by 4 bases and J by 1 base, leaving a gap of 7 bases between them. The CDR1 and CDR2 encoded by the germline V gene (reference sequence) are DFQATT and SNEGSKA. Counted from cysteine to phenylalanine, this CDR3 has 12 amino acids. Just the 36-base CDR3 DNA is kept, in frame starting at base 1. This clonotype showed up many times. Its cognate antigen has yet to be identified. Base qualities are not provided; no much larger clone lies one nucleotide away. The instrument was an Illumina NovaSeq 6000. Using 5'RACE with constant-segment primers, TCRalpha and TCRbeta cDNA libraries were constructed, with sample barcodes and unique molecular identifiers added in the process. RNA was extracted from every sample with Trizol reagent. Libraries were amplified in two PCR steps, with a second sample barcode and Illumina TruSeq adapters added in the second step. Libraries were sequenced on an Illumina NovaSeq with 2 x 150 bp paired-end reads. On the study's bioinformatics: The reads were demultiplexed and collapsed into UMI-guided consensus sequences using migec v1.2.7. Using mixcr v2.1.11, the UMI consensuses were aligned to TRA and TRB V and J templates and assembled into clonotypes. A clonotype was counted as expanded or contracted only when both edgeR and NoisET called the clonotype significant, with the noise models trained on biological replicates. For edgeR calls, the thresholds were a false discovery rate-adjusted p below 0.01 and a log2 fold-change of 1. PCA with hierarchical clustering of max-normalized trajectories of the 1000 most abundant clonotypes was used as exploratory dynamics analysis. Each responding clone was given a CD4 or CD8 phenotype based on the CD4+ and CD8+ repertoires, which had been sequenced separately. TCRdb handled the public reads itself, with Q25 trimming in fastp and clone calling in MiXCR, and kept productive beta chains. Here each entry gathers all rows of one CDR3 protein and keeps the most common genes and DNA. The V and J calls shown here were made by TCRdb, not taken from the authors' results. Here the sample has roughly 280,000 distinct CDR3 sequences; roughly 16% occur a single time. The ten top clones hold over 20% of the sample.

Ficoll-Paque density gradient centrifugation was used to isolate PBMCs. The study at large found these results: Some responding clones were found in pre-infection memory, which suggests that pre-existing cross-reactive memory T cells took part in the SARS-CoV-2 response. From day 15 to 85, contracting clones showed balanced CD4/CD8 phenotypes, whereas a second wave of clones that expanded from day 15 to 37 leaned towards CD4+. Contracting CD4+ clones were located mainly in the CM and EM memory subsets, whereas CD8+ clones were found to be enriched in EMRA. SARS-CoV-2 specificity of the second-wave clones peaking on day 37 was not confirmed. The study included only a couple of mild cases, and larger cohorts that include severe cases with pre-infection samples were judged to be necessary.

Sequenced: PBMCs or a T cell subset sorted from them (not recorded which). The sequence is built from TRBV20-1 and TRBJ1-1; the D gene cannot be named for sure. This clonotype was obtained from a man aged 18 to 30 who had mild COVID-19 (a few samples of this study predate the infection). The sample titles of this study are shuffled in the database, so cell type and time point are left out; the donor was told from shared clones. The CDR3 protein: CSAIPGNTEAFF. The nucleotide sequence reads as follows: TGCAGTGCTATTCCGGGGAACACTGAAGCTTTCTTT.